These 22 T cell receptor beta chains were sequenced from one sample in a study of blood T cell repertoires in COVID-19. Some clones are missing from TCRdb's copy, which holds only in-frame ones; the method was immunoSEQ multiplex PCR. The sample lists a few hundred thousand clones; around 90% were seen once. The sequencing sample was made of peripheral blood. The receptor source for this set is a man between 35 and 55 years old with acute or convalescent COVID-19.

The genes are TRBV7-2 and TRBJ2-7; D gene uncertain. This CDR3 has 14 amino acids. CDR1 is SGHTA and CDR2 is FQGNSA in the germline V gene. V lost 5 bases, J lost 1 base, and 12 bases lay in between. The CDR3 is CASSPAFLSYEQYF. Written as DNA, the CDR3 is TGTGCCAGCAGCCCCGCATTTCTATCCTACGAGCAGTACTTC.

The CDR3, as DNA: TGTGCCAGCAGCCTACCGGGACTAGCGGGGGGGCAAGAGACCCAGTACTTC. Its translation: CASSLPGLAGGQETQYF. The V and J genes are TRBV5-4 and TRBJ2-5; the match to TRBD2 covers 16 bases. With V trimmed by 4 bases and J by 2 bases, 5 bases remained unmatched. CDR3 size: 17 residues. CDR1 is SGHNT and CDR2 is YYREEE in the germline V gene (reference sequence).

This rearrangement joins TRBV30 to TRBJ2-7; TRBD2 agrees at 8 bases. Germline V gene data show CDR1 as GTSNPN and CDR2 as SVGIG (reference sequence). Germline trimming cut 4 bases from V and 4 bases from J; bases unmatched to any gene: 3. The length of the CDR3 is 12 residues. The CDR3 nucleotides read TGTGCCTGGAAGCGGGGGTGGTACGAGCAGTACTTC. As protein: CAWKRGWYEQYF.

The V and J genes are TRBV28 and TRBJ1-2; D might be TRBD1 (6 bases). The CDR3 has 13 amino acids. Trimming cost V 5 bases and J 2 bases, with 9 bases left between them. The germline V gene encodes CDR1 MDHEN and CDR2 SYDVKM. The CDR3 bases are TGTGCCAGCAGTAAGGGACAAAACTATGGCTACACCTTC. Amino acids: CASSKGQNYGYTF.

This chain uses TRBV18 with TRBJ2-7; tentative D call: TRBD1 (5 bases). CDR3 length: 16 amino acids. CDR1 is KGHSH and CDR2 is LQKENI in the germline V gene. V was cut by 4 bases and J by 0 bases, with 16 bases left in between. The chain's CDR3 is CASSQASDRSSYEQYF. Here the CDR3 DNA reads TGTGCCAGCTCACAAGCGAGTGACAGATCCTCCTACGAGCAGTACTTC. The variable domain in full, completed from reference TRBV18 and TRBJ2-7, reads NAGVMQNPRHLVRRRGQEARLRCSPMKGHSHVYWYRQLPEEGLKFMVYLQKENIIDESGMPKERFSAEFPKEGPSILRIQQVVRGDSAAYFCASSQASDRSSYEQYFGPGTRLTVT.

J is TRBJ2-7 and V is TRBV7-2, with a tentative D call TRBD2 (6 bases). The CDR3 extends over 15 amino acids. Germline CDR1 SGHTA, CDR2 FQGNSA. V shed 4 bases and J shed 7 bases, with 20 bases lying between them. The CDR3 nucleotides read TGTGCCAGCAGCTCAACCCCGGGGGTGCGCTTTGAGCAGTACTTC. Its translation: CASSSTPGVRFEQYF.

V gene TRBV7-2 combines with J gene TRBJ1-1, with TRBD1 matching over 9 bases. The CDR3 runs to 16 residues. The germline V gene has CDR1 SGHTA and CDR2 FQGNSA. The trim removed 6 bases at V and 6 bases at J, leaving 14 bases unmatched. CDR3 DNA sequence: TGTGCCAGCAGATCTCCCTCCGGGACAGGGTCGCCTGAAGCTTTCTTT. It codes for CASRSPSGTGSPEAFF.

This clone was observed once. This chain connects TRBV10-3 to TRBJ2-1, with TRBD2 matching over 9 bases. With V trimmed by 5 bases and J by 1 base, 3 bases remained unmatched. The CDR3 sequence is 15 residues long. Germline assignment: CDR1 ENHRY and CDR2 SYGVKD. Here the CDR3 reads CAISSGRTSYNEQFF. CDR3 DNA: TGTGCCATCAGTAGCGGGAGGACGTCCTACAATGAGCAGTTCTTC.

This chain joins TRBV7-2 and TRBJ2-1; 7 positions match TRBD1. Per germline, CDR1 SGHTA and CDR2 FQGNSA. J was trimmed by 9 bases and V by 2 bases; bases with no gene match: 7. This CDR3 region has 14 residues. The DNA for the CDR3 is TGTGCCAGCAGCTTACTTACAGGGGCTTCTGAGCAGTTCTTC. Residues: CASSLLTGASEQFF.

The V gene is TRBV29-1, the J gene TRBJ1-4; perhaps TRBD1 as D (6 bases). Per germline, CDR1 SQVTM and CDR2 ANQGSEA. Trimming took off 0 bases at V and 3 bases at J, with 17 bases between the two ends. This CDR3 comprises 17 residues. In DNA, the CDR3 is TGCAGCGTTGAAGATCCCTGGGGGCGAGGGGCTAATGAAAAACTGTTTTTT. Amino acids: CSVEDPWGRGANEKLFF.

V and J are TRBV5-4 and TRBJ2-2, with TRBD2 matching over 9 bases. J gave up 1 base and V 4 bases, and 8 bases lay outside the gene matches. The CDR3 contains 17 residues. Germline V lookup: CDR1 SGHNT, CDR2 YYREEE (reference sequence). The CDR3 DNA reads TGTGCCAGCAGCCCAGGTACTAGCGGGTGGAACACCGGGGAGCTGTTTTTT. Its protein product is CASSPGTSGWNTGELFF. Variable domain in full (rest from reference TRBV5-4 and TRBJ2-2): ETGVTQSPTHLIKTRGQQVTLRCSSQSGHNTVSWYQQALGQGPQFIFQYYREEENGRGNFPPRFSGLQFPNYSSELNVNALELDDSALYLCASSPGTSGWNTGELFFGEGSRLTVL.

The chain combines TRBV7-2 with TRBJ2-2, with 7 bases aligning to TRBD1. The V segment lost 2 bases and the J segment 7 bases; nucleotides outside the gene matches: 13. This CDR3 region has 17 residues. Per germline, CDR1 SGHTA and CDR2 FQGNSA. CDR3 in DNA: TGTGCCAGCAGCTTATATCTGCCGACAGGGAAGGGCGGGGAGCTGTTTTTT. Translating gives CASSLYLPTGKGGELFF.

This rearrangement joins TRBV11-2 to TRBJ2-1; weak D call: TRBD2 (6 bases). CDR1 and CDR2 from the germline V gene are SGHAT and FQNNGV. This CDR3 has 14 residues. The V gene lost 4 bases and the J gene lost 3 bases, with 10 bases spanning the gap. CDR3 protein: CASSSPGVYNEQFF. CDR3 bases: TGTGCCAGCAGCTCCCCGGGGGTCTACAATGAGCAGTTCTTC.

This clone showed up just a few times. CDR3 region: CASSSDGQGKGHQPQHF. The DNA for the CDR3 is TGTGCCAGCAGTTCGGACGGACAGGGGAAAGGACATCAGCCCCAGCATTTT. The gene calls are TRBV27 and TRBJ1-5, with 9 bases aligning to TRBD1. The length of the CDR3 is 17 residues. V lost 4 bases to trimming and J lost 5 bases; unmatched junction nucleotides: 12. Germline CDR1 and CDR2: MNHEY and SMNVEV (reference sequence).

The chain combines TRBV30 with TRBJ2-3, with 9 nucleotides matching TRBD2. Trimming cost V 4 bases and J 2 bases; bases outside gene matches: 4. The germline V gene encodes CDR1 GTSNPN and CDR2 SVGIG (reference sequence). This CDR3 is 14 amino acids long. Written as DNA, the CDR3 is TGTGCCTGGAACAAGCGGGGGGACACAGATACGCAGTATTTT. Residues: CAWNKRGDTDTQYF.

J is TRBJ2-5 and V is TRBV2; 7 bases match TRBD2. This CDR3 region has 13 residues. J gave up 5 bases and V 4 bases, and 4 bases lay outside the gene matches. Germline V gives CDR1 SNHLY, CDR2 FYNNEI. The DNA for the CDR3 is TGTGCCAGCAGTGGGGAGGGCCTCGAGACCCAGTACTTC. Translating it yields CASSGEGLETQYF.

The chain employs TRBV5-4 and TRBJ2-7; D possibly corresponds to TRBD2 (6 bases). Trimming removed 3 bases from V and 8 bases from J, with 21 bases in between. Germline V gene data show CDR1 as SGHNT and CDR2 as YYREEE (reference sequence). The CDR3 has 15 residues. CDR3 amino acids: CASSSVGGGPGQQYF. The CDR3 region has the DNA TGTGCCAGCAGCTCCGTGGGGGGAGGACCTGGGCAGCAGTACTTC.

The rearrangement links TRBV6-5 to TRBJ1-2; 8 bases are a match to TRBD1. This CDR3 comprises 13 residues. The ends lost 5 bases at V and 5 bases at J; junction bases unmatched: 4. Germline V lookup: CDR1 MNHEY, CDR2 SVGAGI. The CDR3 DNA reads TGTGCCAGCAGTCCAGGGGGCTGGTATGGCTACACCTTC. Translating gives CASSPGGWYGYTF.

A word on this clone: The sample holds other DNA sequences that translate to the same CDR3. The V gene is TRBV5-1, the J gene TRBJ2-7, with D possibly being TRBD1 (5 bases). V gave up 0 bases and J gave up 4 bases, with 11 bases separating them. Germline V lookup: CDR1 SGHRS, CDR2 YFSETQ. The CDR3 length is 14 residues. The DNA for the CDR3 is TGCGCCAGCAGCTTGGCCTACAGGCCGTACGAGCAGTACTTC. Its protein product is CASSLAYRPYEQYF.

The chain has TRBV5-1 and TRBJ1-2, with a tentative D call TRBD1 (5 bases). The CDR3 contains 13 residues. Germline V gives CDR1 SGHRS, CDR2 YFSETQ. The V end was cut by 3 bases, the J end by 2 bases, with 8 bases between. CDR3 bases: TGCGCCAGCAGCTCTCAGGGAAACTATGGCTACACCTTC. Translation: CASSSQGNYGYTF. The full variable domain, in which reference TRBV5-1 and TRBJ1-2 provide the parts outside the CDR3, is KAGVTQTPRYLIKTRGQQVTLSCSPISGHRSVSWYQQTPGQGLQFLFEYFSETQRNKGNFPGRFSGRQFSNSRSEMNVSTLELGDSALYLCASSSQGNYGYTFGSGTRLTVV.

The V gene is TRBV9, the J gene TRBJ2-3, with TRBD2 matching over 9 bases. V lost 0 bases and J lost 9; bases outside the gene matches: 5. This CDR3 spans 14 amino acids. Germline CDR1 SGDLS, CDR2 YYNGEE. CDR3 nucleotide sequence: TGTGCCAGCAGCGTAGACGCCGGGACTAGCACGCAGTATTTT. Its translation: CASSVDAGTSTQYF.

This chain links TRBV6-5 with TRBJ2-5; 7 nucleotides match TRBD1. The CDR3 is made up of 14 amino acids. Germline V gives CDR1 MNHEY, CDR2 SVGAGI. Unmatched junction bases numbered 5, after V lost 5 bases and J lost 2 bases. The DNA for the CDR3 is TGTGCCAGCAGTCGGGGACAGATGCAAGAGACCCAGTACTTC. This encodes CASSRGQMQETQYF.